This TCR beta chain was captured by sequencing in a study of metastatic and nonmetastatic thyroid tumors. Before thyroid surgery, none of the patients had received any treatment. TCRdb recomputed clones from the PCR reads via MiXCR. The data contain roughly 59,000 clones, under 20% of them singletons. CDR3 length: 12 amino acids. V was shortened by 5 bases and J by 9 bases, with 11 bases between the two germline ends. Germline V CDR1 and CDR2: GTSNPN, SVGIG (reference sequence). In its sample, this clone was seen many times. Sequences were obtained from blood. This clonotype was obtained from a male donor with papillary thyroid cancer or a benign thyroid nodule (not recorded which). Some clones in this sample may be carry-over from other donors' samples. V and J are TRBV30 and TRBJ1-6, with D unresolved. CDR3: CAWQRAPSPLHF. CDR3 coding DNA: TGTGCCTGGCAGAGGGCTCCTTCACCCCTCCACTTT.